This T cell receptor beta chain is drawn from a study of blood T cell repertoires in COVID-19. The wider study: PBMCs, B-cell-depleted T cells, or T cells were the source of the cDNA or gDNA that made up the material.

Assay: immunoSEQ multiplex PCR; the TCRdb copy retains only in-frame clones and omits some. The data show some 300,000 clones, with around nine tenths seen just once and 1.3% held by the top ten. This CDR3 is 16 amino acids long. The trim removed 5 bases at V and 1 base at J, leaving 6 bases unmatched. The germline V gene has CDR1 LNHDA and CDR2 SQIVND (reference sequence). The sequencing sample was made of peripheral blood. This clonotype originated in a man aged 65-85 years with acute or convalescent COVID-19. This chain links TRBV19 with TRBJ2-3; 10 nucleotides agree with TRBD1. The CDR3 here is CASSARDRGGTDTQYF. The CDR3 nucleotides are TGTGCCAGTAGTGCCCGGGACAGGGGAGGCACAGATACGCAGTATTTT.